This T cell receptor beta chain is drawn from a study of T cell responses to AZD1222 COVID-19 vaccine. Study details: Second doses at about 4 or about 12 weeks were pooled.

About this clone: Its target is not known.

This CDR3 comprises 13 residues. Germline V lookup: CDR1 LNHDA, CDR2 SQIVND (reference sequence). Trimming pared 6 bases from V and 0 bases from J, leaving 7 bases between. TCRdb keeps only in-frame clones here, not all; method: immunoSEQ multiplex PCR. Of fewer than 110,000 clones in the sample, about 82% were seen once. Study results and limitations: The donors showed a predominance of white British ancestry and of females, with possible underestimation of clonal diversity.

This sequence joins TRBV19 and TRBJ2-3; D uncertain. This sample comprised peripheral blood, obtained on day 0 of AZD1222 vaccination. The receptor was isolated from an adult in good health. CDR3 coding DNA: TGTGCCAGTAGGGTTACTAGCACAGATACGCAGTATTTT. It translates to CASRVTSTDTQYF.